The 6 T cell receptor beta chains listed next were all sequenced from one sample in a study of T cell responses to AZD1222 COVID-19 vaccine. Clones were sequenced by immunoSEQ multiplex PCR, and TCRdb holds only the in-frame ones, with some missing. This table holds 85,000 to 90,000 clones, 88% found once. Sequenced here: peripheral blood, sampled on day 0 of AZD1222 vaccination. These receptors all come from an adult in good health.

The rearrangement links TRBV18 to TRBJ2-3, with no clear D. The CDR3 covers 12 residues. Germline loops: CDR1 KGHSH, CDR2 LQKENI. The V gene lost 2 bases and the J gene lost 6 bases, with 6 bases spanning the gap. CDR3 nucleotides: TGTGCCAGCTCACCATATTCCGATACGCAGTATTTT. The encoded protein is CASSPYSDTQYF.

The chain carries TRBV11-1 and TRBJ2-7; no definite D call. Germline V CDR1 and CDR2: SGHAT, FQDESV (reference sequence). Trimming removed 4 bases from V and 4 bases from J, with 17 bases in between. The CDR3 loop spans 15 amino acids. Here the CDR3 DNA reads TGTGCCAGCAGCTCGAGCCGGAAATCCCTTTACGAGCAGTACTTC. It is translated as CASSSSRKSLYEQYF.

The chain is built from TRBV19 and TRBJ1-2, with D unresolved. Looked up from germline, CDR1 is LNHDA and CDR2 is SQIVND (reference sequence). V gave up 3 bases and J gave up 4 bases, with 9 bases separating them. The CDR3 runs to 13 residues. CDR3 DNA sequence: TGTGCCAGTAGTATGAGACAAGTCTATGGCTACACCTTC. This translates into CASSMRQVYGYTF.

V is TRBV18 and J is TRBJ2-7, with 13 bases aligning to TRBD2. The CDR3 is 20 residues long. Germline CDR1 KGHSH, CDR2 LQKENI. V shed 4 bases and J 0 bases; nucleotides not matched to a gene: 15. Here the CDR3 DNA reads TGTGCCAGCTCACACGGACTAGCGGGAGCTTCGGTCCAATCCTCCTACGAGCAGTACTTC. Translating it yields CASSHGLAGASVQSSYEQYF.

The V call is TRBV27, the J call TRBJ1-5; D is unclear. The V end was cut by 3 bases, the J end by 6 bases, with 9 bases between. This CDR3 comprises 13 residues. Germline CDR1 and CDR2: MNHEY and SMNVEV (reference sequence). The CDR3 DNA follows: TGTGCCAGCAGTTTTAAGGGAGGTCAGCCCCAGCATTTT. This translates into CASSFKGGQPQHF.

The rearrangement links TRBV6-6 to TRBJ2-7; 9 positions agree with TRBD1. Germline values: CDR1 MNHNY, CDR2 SVGAGI (reference sequence). Losses at the gene ends were 6 bases for V and 5 bases for J; bases not matched to a gene: 8. There are 14 residues in the CDR3. The CDR3 nucleotides are TGTGCCAGCAGCCCGGGACAGGGAGTTAACGAGCAGTACTTC. The encoded protein is CASSPGQGVNEQYF.